The source of this T cell receptor (beta chain) is a study of control samples from healthy donors and cancer patients (dated by TCRdb to about 2020). Library generation was performed with the immunoSEQ multiplex PCR assay. TCRdb stores this immuneACCESS table with in-frame sequences only. Part of the clones is absent; in the studies checked, under half of the shortfall reflects unresolved V genes, and no reason is known for the rest. The sample yields 90,000 or so clones; roughly 91% were counted once. 9.5% to 10% of the sample belongs to the ten largest clones. About this clone itself: Its antigen is not yet known. No base quality values were provided; no much bigger clone lies one nucleotide off.

Measured from the cysteine to the phenylalanine, the CDR3 is 13 residues long. The read is trimmed to its CDR3 DNA, 39 bases read in frame from base 1. Per the germline V gene, LGHNA is the CDR1 and YSLEER is the CDR2. V was cut back by 0 bases and J by 3 bases, leaving a gap of 5 bases between them. The chain is made from TRBV4-3 and TRBJ1-2, with no confidently assigned D gene. Source material: PBMCs. This receptor was taken from a woman aged 45 to 65 with colorectal cancer. The base sequence is TGCGCCAGCAGCCAAGATAACGACTATGGCTACACCTTC. It is translated as CASSQDNDYGYTF.